The text below deals with one TCR beta chain. Antigen: not known. Only in-frame clones appear in the TCRdb table, and some are missing; sequencing was by immunoSEQ multiplex PCR. This table has some 100,000 clones, 82% appearing once. Mismatch repair deficiency was confirmed in all patients, by PCR or immunohistochemistry. TCRs were sequenced from a few patients responding to pembrolizumab. The data were obtained in a study of PD-1 blockade in mismatch repair-deficient tumors. Across the study: Enrolled about 2013-2017, patients had progressing, pretreated mismatch repair-deficient cancers of approximately 13 types.

Study-wide findings and caveats: Tumor-resident clones, often absent from pretreatment blood, expanded after pembrolizumab and then contracted.

The source is an adult with mismatch repair-deficient cancer. The sequencing here drew on peripheral blood, taken roughly 36 weeks after starting pembrolizumab.

The CDR3 is CASSLTSGRVTDTQYF. In DNA, the CDR3 is TGTGCCAGCAGCTTAACTAGCGGGAGGGTAACAGATACGCAGTATTTT. The chain carries TRBV7-9 and TRBJ2-3; 13 bases fit TRBD2. This CDR3 contains 16 residues. The ends lost 2 bases at V and 3 bases at J; junction bases unmatched: 2. CDR1 is SEHNR and CDR2 is FQNEAQ in the germline V gene (reference sequence).